This T cell receptor beta chain comes out of a study of vaccination effects on CD4 cells after COVID-19. The wider study: From a couple of convalescent patients, samples were taken 16 days and one week before vaccination.

Before any sequencing was done, the ViraFEST assay used viral peptide pools to expand antigen-specific CD4+ T cells. Between days 10 and 11 of culture, CD4+ T cells were separated out. Between March and December 2020, the person had a SARS-CoV-2 infection that PCR confirmed. The protocol was immunoSEQ multiplex PCR, while the TCRdb copy is restricted to in-frame clones and leaves out a portion. The sample lists about 24,000 clones; less than 85% were seen once. A note on this clone: Antigen specificity is unknown.

Germline V gene data show CDR1 as SGDLS and CDR2 as YYNGEE. The CDR3 has 16 amino acids. V was clipped by 4 bases and J by 4 bases, with 20 bases between them. The receptor's source is a human donor who had a prior SARS-CoV-2 infection. This material consisted of CD4+ T cells from PBMCs cultured with SARS-CoV-2 spike peptides, taken before COVID-19 vaccination. V usage is TRBV9 and J usage is TRBJ1-2, with D perhaps TRBD1 (5 bases). The CDR3 sequence: CASSPRGLRASYGYTF. CDR3 sequence (DNA): TGTGCCAGCAGCCCCCGGGGACTCCGGGCCAGCTATGGCTACACCTTC.